This T cell receptor beta chain was identified in a study of Graves' ophthalmopathy and Graves' hyperthyroidism. Whole-study findings and limits: Among expanded thyroid clonotypes above 0.001 frequency, most also occurred in blood.

Hyperthyroidism is called stable when no ophthalmopathy develops within 18 months of follow-up. Hyperthyroidism in these 18- to 65-year-old patients was newly diagnosed, lasting under 2 months. Concerning this clonotype itself: The antigen remains unidentified.

TCR beta CDR3 regions were amplified from RNA transcripts. The workflow started with a first-round RT-PCR run with HTBI primers and then moved on to a second-round multiplex PCR. Via MiXCR, TCRdb re-called the multiplex PCR reads, giving one row per CDR3 protein. This table holds 500,000 to 700,000 distinct CDR3 sequences, about 20% found once. Trimming took off 6 bases at V and 4 bases at J, with 16 bases between the two ends. Germline assignment: CDR1 SQVTM and CDR2 ANQGSEA. The CDR3 has 13 amino acids. Sequencing was done on a sample of peripheral blood. The J gene is TRBJ2-7, the V gene TRBV29-1, with D possibly matching TRBD1 (5 bases). This receptor was taken from a woman under 30 with stable Graves' hyperthyroidism. Some clones in this sample may be carry-over from other donors' samples. DNA for the CDR3: TGCAGCGTCCTAGGGGCAGGGCCGTACGAGCAGTACTTC. As protein: CSVLGAGPYEQYF.